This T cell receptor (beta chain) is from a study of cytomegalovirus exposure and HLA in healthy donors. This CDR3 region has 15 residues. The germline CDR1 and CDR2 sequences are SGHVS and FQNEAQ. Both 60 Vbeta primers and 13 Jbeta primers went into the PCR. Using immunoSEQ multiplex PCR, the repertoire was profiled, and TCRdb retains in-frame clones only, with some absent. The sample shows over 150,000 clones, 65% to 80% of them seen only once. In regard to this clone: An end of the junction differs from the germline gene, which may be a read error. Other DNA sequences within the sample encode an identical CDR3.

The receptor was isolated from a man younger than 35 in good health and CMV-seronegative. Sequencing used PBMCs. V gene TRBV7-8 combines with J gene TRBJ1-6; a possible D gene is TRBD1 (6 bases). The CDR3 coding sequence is TGCGCCAGCAGCTTAGTCTGGGTGGACAGAATGGCCCTCCACTTT. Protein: CASSLVWVDRMALHF.